This passage covers 17 T cell receptor beta chains from one sample sequenced in a study of blood T cell repertoires in COVID-19. Repertoires were generated with immunoSEQ multiplex PCR, while TCRdb's copy carries only in-frame clones and drops some. Of about 100,000 clones in the sample, roughly 91% are singletons; the top ten hold roughly 6%. Sequencing was done on a sample of peripheral blood. These receptors all stem from a human donor in a cohort sampled during active COVID-19.

V usage is TRBV9 and J usage is TRBJ1-3; D is unresolved. This CDR3 has 14 amino acids. The V gene's germline CDR1 is SGDLS and CDR2 YYNGEE. Trimming pared 0 bases from V and 2 bases from J, leaving 6 bases between. This CDR3 reads CASSVASAGNTIYF. The CDR3 DNA sequence: TGTGCCAGCAGCGTAGCTTCCGCTGGAAACACCATATATTTT.

J is TRBJ1-6 and V is TRBV6-2 or TRBV6-3, with D possibly being TRBD1 (6 bases). Germline values: CDR1 MNHEY, CDR2 SVGEGT. This CDR3 region has 14 residues. Trimming left V 2 bases short and J 9 bases short, with 11 bases between. CDR3 bases: TGTGCCAGCAGTTACGAGGGGGGGGGTTCACCCCTCCACTTT. It encodes CASSYEGGGSPLHF.

This clone was counted once. This chain links TRBV5-1 with TRBJ2-7, with D hard to call. The CDR3 runs 13 residues. CDR1 SGHRS and CDR2 YFSETQ come from the germline V gene. V was clipped by 0 bases and J by 5 bases, with 9 bases between them. CDR3 sequence: CASSLGQVNEQYF. The CDR3, as DNA: TGCGCCAGCAGCTTGGGGCAGGTGAACGAGCAGTACTTC.

The V gene is TRBV4-2, the J gene TRBJ1-1, with TRBD1 matching 9 bases. Per germline, CDR1 LGHNA and CDR2 YNFKEQ. This CDR3 is built from 15 residues. V gave up 3 bases and J gave up 8 bases; unmatched junction bases: 10. The CDR3 loop reads CASSQSLTGTGEAFF. The CDR3 DNA reads TGTGCCAGCAGCCAGTCTCTTACCGGGACAGGGGAAGCTTTCTTT.

J is TRBJ2-3 and V is TRBV27, with 11 bases that match TRBD1. CDR1 is MNHEY and CDR2 is SMNVEV in the germline V gene (reference sequence). After removal of 5 bases from V and 4 bases from J, the junction contained 11 bases not matched to a gene. This CDR3 is built from 17 residues. The CDR3 spells CASSLLPGQGDSDTQYF. The DNA for the CDR3 is TGTGCCAGCAGTCTCCTCCCGGGACAGGGGGATTCAGATACGCAGTATTTT.

This chain links TRBV5-1 with TRBJ2-5; the D gene is possibly TRBD2 (6 bases). V was clipped by 4 bases and J by 0 bases, with 16 bases between them. The CDR3 loop spans 16 amino acids. Germline assignment: CDR1 SGHRS and CDR2 YFSETQ. CDR3 nucleotides: TGCGCCAGCAGCCCGAACGGTGGGGGGTACCAAGAGACCCAGTACTTC. The encoded protein is CASSPNGGGYQETQYF.

The chain joins TRBV6-2 or TRBV6-3 to TRBJ2-7; D might be TRBD1 (5 bases). The CDR3 runs to 15 residues. Trimming removed 0 bases from V and 6 bases from J, with 15 bases in between. The germline V gene encodes CDR1 MNHEY and CDR2 SVGEGT. The CDR3 loop is CASSYSGRAIGEQYF. The CDR3 bases are TGTGCCAGCAGTTACTCCGGCAGGGCCATTGGCGAGCAGTACTTC.

This clone showed up just a few times. The CDR3 coding sequence is TGTGCCAGCAGTTTTACAGGGGCCTACAATCAGCCCCAGCATTTT. Its translation is CASSFTGAYNQPQHF. The chain is built from TRBV27 and TRBJ1-5; 7 bases fit TRBD1. CDR3 length: 15 residues. The germline V gene encodes CDR1 MNHEY and CDR2 SMNVEV (reference sequence). V was pared by 3 bases and J by 3 bases, with 5 bases of the junction left unmatched.

The chain has TRBV28 and TRBJ1-1, with a possible D match to TRBD1 (6 bases). Trimming pared 3 bases from V and 4 bases from J, leaving 12 bases between. The CDR3 is 14 amino acids. CDR1 and CDR2 from the germline V gene are MDHEN and SYDVKM. CDR3 region: CASSFGQPSTEAFF. CDR3 bases: TGTGCCAGCAGTTTCGGACAGCCTAGCACTGAAGCTTTCTTT.

The chain recombines TRBV6-6 with TRBJ1-1; D call uncertain. The germline CDR1 and CDR2 sequences are MNHNY and SVGAGI (reference sequence). This CDR3 has 13 amino acids. V lost 4 bases and J 3 bases, leaving 9 bases between the germline ends. The chain's CDR3 is CASSSHMDTEAFF. The CDR3 DNA reads TGTGCCAGCAGTTCTCACATGGACACTGAAGCTTTCTTT.

The rearrangement links TRBV5-8 to TRBJ2-7; possibly TRBD2 for D (5 bases). The CDR3 is 11 amino acids. The germline V gene has CDR1 SGHTS and CDR2 YDEGEE. Trimming removed 6 bases at V and 3 bases at J, with 7 bases between. The CDR3 nucleotides read TGTGCCAGCAAGGACTTCTACGAGCAGTACTTC. It is translated as CASKDFYEQYF.

Comment on this clone: One end of the junction varies from germline; a read error may be responsible. The V call is TRBV19, the J call TRBJ2-3; TRBD2 matches at 14 bases. The CDR3 length is 15 residues. In germline, CDR1 is LNHDA, CDR2 SQIVND (reference sequence). CDR3 region: CVSSIRTSGGDTQYF. CDR3 nucleotides: TGTGTCAGTAGTATCCGGACTAGCGGGGGGGATACGCAGTATTTT.

This chain joins TRBV6-5 and TRBJ2-5; the match to TRBD2 covers 10 bases. V trimming: 2 bases; J trimming: 3 bases; junction bases outside the gene matches: 3. The germline gives CDR1 MNHEY, CDR2 SVGAGI. CDR3 length: 15 amino acids. Here the CDR3 reads CASSYLGLAEETQYF. Here the CDR3 DNA reads TGTGCCAGCAGTTACCTAGGACTAGCGGAAGAGACCCAGTACTTC.

The CDR3 here is CASIGQIEAFF. The CDR3 coding sequence is TGTGCCAGCATTGGGCAGATTGAAGCTTTCTTT. The chain employs TRBV2 and TRBJ1-1; D gene uncertain. The CDR3 covers 11 residues. The germline V gene encodes CDR1 SNHLY and CDR2 FYNNEI. The V gene lost 7 bases and the J gene lost 7 bases, with 10 bases spanning the gap. The full variable domain, in which reference TRBV2 and TRBJ1-1 provide the parts outside the CDR3, is EPEVTQTPSHQVTQMGQEVILRCVPISNHLYFYWYRQILGQKVEFLVSFYNNEISEKSEIFDDQFSVERPDGSNFTLKIRSTKLEDSAMYFCASIGQIEAFFGQGTRLTVV.

The chain has TRBV7-9 and TRBJ2-5, with 7 positions matching TRBD1. The germline gives CDR1 SEHNR, CDR2 FQNEAQ (reference sequence). This CDR3 is 15 amino acids long. V shed 5 bases and J 0 bases; nucleotides not matched to a gene: 6. The CDR3 loop is CASSPQQGYQETQYF. CDR3 in DNA: TGTGCCAGCAGCCCGCAACAGGGGTACCAAGAGACCCAGTACTTC.

This rearrangement joins TRBV5-6 to TRBJ1-1; D might be TRBD1 (5 bases). V was trimmed by 4 bases and J by 5 bases, leaving 15 bases between them. Looked up from germline, CDR1 is SGHDT and CDR2 is YYEEEE. The CDR3 sequence is 14 residues long. The CDR3 bases are TGTGCCAGCAGCGGGGGGACGAGGCGGACTGAAGCTTTCTTT. Translating it yields CASSGGTRRTEAFF. Complete variable domain (other parts from reference TRBV5-6 and TRBJ1-1): DAGVTQSPTHLIKTRGQQVTLRCSPKSGHDTVSWYQQALGQGPQFIFQYYEEEERQRGNFPDRFSGHQFPNYSSELNVNALLLGDSALYLCASSGGTRRTEAFFGQGTRLTVV.

CDR3 nucleotides: TGCAGTGCTAGTAGGGGCCTGTCAGGAGATACGCAGTATTTT. Its translation: CSASRGLSGDTQYF. The chain recombines TRBV20-1 with TRBJ2-3; TRBD1 is a possible D gene (5 bases). The CDR3 totals 14 residues. CDR1 and CDR2 (germline): DFQATT, SNEGSKA (reference sequence). Trimming took off 3 bases at V and 5 bases at J, with 15 bases between the two ends.